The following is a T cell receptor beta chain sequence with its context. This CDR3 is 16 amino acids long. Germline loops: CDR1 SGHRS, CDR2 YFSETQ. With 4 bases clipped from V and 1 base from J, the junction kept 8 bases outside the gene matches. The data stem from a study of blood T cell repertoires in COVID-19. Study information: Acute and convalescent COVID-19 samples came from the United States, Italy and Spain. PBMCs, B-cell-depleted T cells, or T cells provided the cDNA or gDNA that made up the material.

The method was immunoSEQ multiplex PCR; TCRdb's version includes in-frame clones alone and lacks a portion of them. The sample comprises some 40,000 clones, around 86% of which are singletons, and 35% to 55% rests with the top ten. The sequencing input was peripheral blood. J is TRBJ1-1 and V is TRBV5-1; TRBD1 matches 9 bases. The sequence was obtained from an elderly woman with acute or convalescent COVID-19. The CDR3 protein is CASSDLQGAANTEAFF. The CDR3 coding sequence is TGCGCCAGCAGCGACCTACAGGGGGCCGCGAACACTGAAGCTTTCTTT.